A single sample gave rise to the 27 T cell receptor beta chains below, sequenced in a study of cytomegalovirus exposure and HLA in healthy donors. Here immunoSEQ multiplex PCR was the method, and the copy in TCRdb shows in-frame clones only, minus some. The data contain over 60,000 clones, roughly 95% of them singletons. The sequenced material came from PBMCs. The receptors were sampled from a man aged 18 to 30 in good health and CMV-seronegative.

The chain uses TRBV4-2 and TRBJ1-2, with D possibly matching TRBD1 (6 bases). V lost 0 bases and J lost 7, with 15 bases in between. The length of the CDR3 is 15 residues. Germline V gives CDR1 LGHNA, CDR2 YNFKEQ. Here the CDR3 reads CASSQDVTGIGGYTF. The CDR3 nucleotides read TGTGCCAGCAGCCAAGATGTAACAGGGATAGGTGGCTACACCTTC.

J is TRBJ2-5 and V is TRBV6-1; 11 bases are shared with TRBD2. V gave up 4 bases and J gave up 1 base; unmatched junction bases: 2. CDR3 length equals 15 residues. The germline CDR1 and CDR2 sequences are MNHNS and SASEGT. Here the CDR3 reads CASSGLAGSQETQYF. In DNA, the CDR3 is TGTGCCAGCAGTGGACTAGCGGGGTCCCAAGAGACCCAGTACTTC.

This clone was seen only a few times. The J gene is TRBJ1-6, the V gene TRBV12-2. TRBV12-2 is an annotated pseudogene. CDR3 size: 15 residues. CDR3 nucleotide sequence: TGTGCAAGTCGCTTAGCGAGCTCCTATAATTCACCCCTCCACTTT. Translation: CASRLASSYNSPLHF.

The rearrangement joins TRBV7-9 to TRBJ2-5, with a possible D match to TRBD2 (5 bases). V lost 1 base and J 4 bases, leaving 7 bases between the germline ends. CDR3 length equals 13 residues. CDR1 is SEHNR, CDR2 FQNEAQ, per germline (reference sequence). In DNA, the CDR3 is TGTGCCAGCAGCTTAGTCGAGGGAGAGACCCAGTACTTC. Translation: CASSLVEGETQYF. The full variable domain, its missing parts supplied by reference TRBV7-9 and TRBJ2-5, is DTGVSQNPRHKITKRGQNVTFRCDPISEHNRLYWYRQTLGQGPEFLTYFQNEAQLEKSRLLSDRFSAERPKGSFSTLEIQRTEQGDSAMYLCASSLVEGETQYFGPGTRLLVL.

The J gene is TRBJ1-6, the V gene TRBV7-9; no clear D. The CDR3 length is 14 residues. V lost 2 bases to trimming and J lost 7 bases, with 9 bases between them. CDR1 and CDR2 from the germline V gene are SEHNR and FQNEAQ (reference sequence). The CDR3 protein is CASSLTPTNSPLHF. For the CDR3, the DNA is TGTGCCAGCAGCTTAACACCAACCAATTCACCCCTCCACTTT.

This clone showed up just once. The V and J genes are TRBV28 and TRBJ1-5; possible D gene TRBD1, 5 bases. The CDR3 loop spans 15 amino acids. Trimming shortened V by 1 base and J by 3 bases, and 10 bases separated the two germline ends. Germline V gene lookup returns CDR1 MDHEN and CDR2 SYDVKM. Here the CDR3 DNA reads TGTGCCAGCAGTTTATCGGCAGGGAACAATCAGCCCCAGCATTTT. This translates into CASSLSAGNNQPQHF.

CDR3 region: CASSLQGAVHGYTF. In nucleotides, the CDR3 is TGTGCCAGCAGCTTACAGGGGGCTGTCCATGGCTACACCTTC. The J gene is TRBJ1-2, the V gene TRBV7-9; 8 bases agree with TRBD1. Per the germline V gene, CDR1 is SEHNR and CDR2 is FQNEAQ (reference sequence). CDR3 length: 14 amino acids. The trim removed 2 bases at V and 6 bases at J, leaving 5 bases unmatched.

The CDR3 region is CASSSPYRGNQPQHF. Written as DNA, the CDR3 is TGTGCCAGCTCATCCCCTTACAGGGGGAATCAGCCCCAGCATTTT. This rearrangement joins TRBV6-1 to TRBJ1-5; 8 nucleotides match TRBD1. The CDR3 is 15 residues long. The trim removed 8 bases at V and 4 bases at J, leaving 10 bases unmatched. Germline CDR1 is MNHNS and CDR2 is SASEGT.

The rearrangement links TRBV7-3 to TRBJ1-1; no reliable D call. This CDR3 has 17 amino acids. In germline, CDR1 is SGHTA, CDR2 FQGTGA. V dropped 1 base and J dropped 3 bases, with 18 bases sitting between them. The CDR3 loop is CASSLIGSAGKDTEAFF. The CDR3 nucleotides read TGTGCCAGCAGCTTAATCGGCTCGGCAGGTAAAGACACTGAAGCTTTCTTT.

V gene TRBV11-2 combines with J gene TRBJ1-2, with D maybe TRBD1 (6 bases). There are 16 residues in the CDR3. CDR1 is SGHAT, CDR2 FQNNGV, per germline. The V end lost 3 bases, the J end lost 2 bases, and 16 bases lay between the germline ends. The CDR3 region has the DNA TGTGCCAGCAGCTTCCTAGAGGGGGACCCAAACTATGGCTACACCTTC. It yields the protein CASSFLEGDPNYGYTF. Using reference TRBV11-2 and TRBJ1-2 for the parts outside the CDR3, the full variable domain is EAGVAQSPRYKIIEKRQSVAFWCNPISGHATLYWYQQILGQGPKLLIQFQNNGVVDDSQLPKDRFSAERLKGVDSTLKIQPAKLEDSAVYLCASSFLEGDPNYGYTFGSGTRLTVV.

The rearrangement joins TRBV28 to TRBJ2-2; 7 bases match TRBD1. Trimming cost V 5 bases and J 5 bases; bases outside gene matches: 5. In germline, CDR1 is MDHEN, CDR2 SYDVKM. The CDR3 runs 14 residues. CDR3 in amino acids: CASSRQGGTGELFF. The CDR3 coding sequence is TGTGCCAGCAGTCGACAGGGTGGGACCGGGGAGCTGTTTTTT.

The chain carries TRBV6-5 and TRBJ2-3; TRBD2 agrees at 9 bases. Germline CDR1 MNHEY, CDR2 SVGAGI. The CDR3 is made up of 14 amino acids. V shed 6 bases, J shed 2 bases, and the junction held 3 bases outside the gene matches. CDR3 DNA: TGTGCCAGCAGCCTAGCGGGGTTCACAGATACGCAGTATTTT. Residues: CASSLAGFTDTQYF.

This clone was counted only a few times. The V gene is TRBV2, the J gene TRBJ1-2; D uncertain. The CDR3 runs to 14 residues. Per the germline V gene, CDR1 is SNHLY and CDR2 is FYNNEI. The V end lost 5 bases, the J end lost 4 bases, and 14 bases lay between the germline ends. This CDR3 reads CASSWTGILYGYTF. DNA for the CDR3: TGTGCCAGCAGTTGGACGGGGATCCTCTATGGCTACACCTTC.

This chain links TRBV15 with TRBJ2-7, with 8 bases identical to TRBD2. The V and J ends lost 3 bases and 6 bases, in that order; junction bases with no gene match: 13. This CDR3 has 16 residues. CDR1 and CDR2 (germline): LNHNV, YYDKDF (reference sequence). In nucleotides, the CDR3 is TGTGCCACCAGCAGGGGGGATCCGGGACTAGGGGGCGAGCAGTACTTC. Its translation is CATSRGDPGLGGEQYF. The full variable domain, its missing parts supplied by reference TRBV15 and TRBJ2-7, is DAMVIQNPRYQVTQFGKPVTLSCSQTLNHNVMYWYQQKSSQAPKLLFHYYDKDFNNEADTPDNFQSRRPNTSFCFLDIRSPGLGDTAMYLCATSRGDPGLGGEQYFGPGTRLTVT.

The V gene is TRBV29-1, the J gene TRBJ2-2; weak D call: TRBD2 (5 bases). This CDR3 spans 11 amino acids. Germline V gene data show CDR1 as SQVTM and CDR2 as ANQGSEA. Trimming left V 4 bases short and J 5 bases short, with 5 bases between. CDR3 sequence: CSVAGTGELFF. CDR3 nucleotide sequence: TGCAGCGTTGCGGGGACCGGGGAGCTGTTTTTT.

V gene TRBV19 combines with J gene TRBJ1-5; weak D call: TRBD1 (5 bases). Trimming took off 6 bases at V and 7 bases at J, with 19 bases between the two ends. Germline V lookup: CDR1 LNHDA, CDR2 SQIVND (reference sequence). This CDR3 region has 15 residues. This chain's CDR3 is CASSPRQYGEQPQHF. The CDR3 DNA follows: TGTGCCAGTAGCCCTAGACAGTACGGAGAACAGCCCCAGCATTTT.

To note about this clone: The junction departs from germline at one end; a sequencing error may be responsible. The chain carries TRBV7-2 and TRBJ1-2, with a weak D call TRBD1 (6 bases). Germline V lookup: CDR1 SGHTA, CDR2 FQGNSA. The CDR3 length is 11 residues. The CDR3 coding sequence is TGTGCCAGCAGCTTAGTGAGGGACATACACTTC. It is translated as CASSLVRDIHF. Full variable domain (rest looked up from reference TRBV7-2 and TRBJ1-2): GAGVSQSPSNKVTEKGKDVELRCDPISGHTALYWYRQSLGQGLEFLIYFQGNSAPDKSGLPSDRFSAERTGGSVSTLTIQRTQQEDSAVYLCASSLVRDIHFGSGTRLTVV.

The chain employs TRBV30 and TRBJ2-7; possible D gene TRBD1, 6 bases. CDR1 and CDR2 from the germline V gene are GTSNPN and SVGIG (reference sequence). CDR3 length: 12 residues. V was shortened by 4 bases and J by 3 bases, with 10 bases between the two germline ends. Here the CDR3 reads CAWITGNYEQYF. DNA for the CDR3: TGTGCCTGGATTACAGGGAACTACGAGCAGTACTTC.

The chain combines TRBV5-1 with TRBJ1-2; 7 nucleotides match TRBD1. Germline V gives CDR1 SGHRS, CDR2 YFSETQ. The length of the CDR3 is 13 residues. J was trimmed by 4 bases and V by 6 bases; bases with no gene match: 6. As DNA, the CDR3 is TGCGCCAGCAAGGGACAGCAGAGCTATGGCTACACCTTC. It is translated as CASKGQQSYGYTF.

Of note for this clone: One junction end disagrees with the germline gene, perhaps due to a read error. This rearrangement joins TRBV15 to TRBJ2-7; tentative D call: TRBD1 (6 bases). Germline V gene data show CDR1 as LNHNV and CDR2 as YYDKDF (reference sequence). The CDR3 has 15 amino acids. The CDR3 DNA reads TGTGCCACCAGCGACCGACTCACAGGGTCCTCCGAGCAGTACTTC. Amino acids: CATSDRLTGSSEQYF.

Regarding this clone: In the same sample, other DNA sequences code for this CDR3. CDR3 sequence (DNA): TGTGCCAGCAGCGTCGGAGGGGCCGGGGAGCTGTTTTTT. It encodes CASSVGGAGELFF. V usage is TRBV9 and J usage is TRBJ2-2; maybe TRBD2 (6 bases). Trimming left V 2 bases short and J 6 bases short, with 8 bases between. Germline V gives CDR1 SGDLS, CDR2 YYNGEE. This CDR3 has 13 residues.

In regard to this clone: Within the sample, other DNA sequences also encode this same CDR3. The genes are TRBV28 and TRBJ1-3, with D possibly being TRBD1 (5 bases). This CDR3 has 14 amino acids. V was clipped by 1 base and J by 2 bases, with 6 bases between them. In germline, CDR1 is MDHEN, CDR2 SYDVKM. CDR3 residues: CASSLSGPGNTIYF. For the CDR3, the DNA is TGTGCCAGCAGTTTATCAGGGCCTGGAAACACCATATATTTT.

The chain links TRBV5-4 to TRBJ2-5, with 7 bases matching TRBD1. J lost 5 bases, V lost 1 base, and 5 bases had no gene match. Germline lookup yields CDR1 SGHNT and CDR2 YYREEE (reference sequence). CDR3 size: 14 residues. This chain's CDR3 is CASSLTGVEETQYF. The CDR3 DNA is TGTGCCAGCAGCTTGACAGGGGTTGAGGAGACCCAGTACTTC.

The rearrangement links TRBV28 to TRBJ1-1, with D uncertain. Deletions cut 7 bases from V and 1 base from J, with 13 bases between. The CDR3 length is 14 residues. Germline V lookup: CDR1 MDHEN, CDR2 SYDVKM. The CDR3 DNA follows: TGTGCCAGCAACCTCATTCGGGGGAACACTGAAGCTTTCTTT. Encoded protein: CASNLIRGNTEAFF.

This clone was seen a single time. This sequence joins TRBV15 and TRBJ2-1; D unclear. This CDR3 is built from 11 residues. V lost 3 bases, J lost 10 bases, and 7 bases lay in between. Germline V CDR1 and CDR2: LNHNV, YYDKDF (reference sequence). The CDR3 protein is CATSSRGEQFF. CDR3 nucleotides: TGTGCCACCAGCAGCCGAGGAGAGCAGTTCTTC. Together with reference TRBV15 and TRBJ2-1, the CDR3 gives the full variable domain: DAMVIQNPRYQVTQFGKPVTLSCSQTLNHNVMYWYQQKSSQAPKLLFHYYDKDFNNEADTPDNFQSRRPNTSFCFLDIRSPGLGDTAMYLCATSSRGEQFFGPGTRLTVL.

This clone was seen only once. The DNA for the CDR3 is TGTGCCAGCAGGTTGACCGGGACAGGGTCATTATACGAGCAGTACTTC. Its protein is CASRLTGTGSLYEQYF. V is TRBV28 and J is TRBJ2-7; TRBD1 agrees at 9 bases. Germline CDR1 and CDR2: MDHEN and SYDVKM. The CDR3 spans 16 residues. Trimming at V came to 6 bases and at J to 4 bases, leaving 13 bases not matched to a gene.

This chain uses TRBV27 with TRBJ2-1; D is unclear. The V end lost 5 bases, the J end lost 4 bases, and 9 bases lay between the germline ends. There are 13 residues in the CDR3. Germline CDR1 reads MNHEY; CDR2 reads SMNVEV (reference sequence). CDR3 DNA sequence: TGTGCCAGCAGTGTTGACATTTACAATGAGCAGTTCTTC. The encoded protein is CASSVDIYNEQFF.